These 24 T cell receptor beta chains were all obtained from the same sample, sequenced in a study of T cell changes during pregnancy in multiple sclerosis. The table came from immunoSEQ multiplex PCR; TCRdb's copy has only in-frame clones and leaves some out. The table includes about 100,000 clones, around 90% detected once. The material was peripheral blood, obtained in the second trimester of pregnancy. The source of these receptors is a female donor with multiple sclerosis, enrolled in a pregnancy study.

This CDR3 reads CASSYRGSGGKTEAFF. CDR3 coding DNA: TGTGCCAGCAGTTACAGGGGGTCAGGGGGTAAGACTGAAGCTTTCTTT. This chain connects TRBV6-5 to TRBJ1-1; TRBD1 aligns across 7 bases. CDR1 is MNHEY, CDR2 SVGAGI, per germline. V was pared by 2 bases and J by 5 bases, with 11 bases of the junction left unmatched. The CDR3 is made up of 16 amino acids.

In this sample, this clone turned up once. The chain joins TRBV19 to TRBJ2-1, with TRBD2 as a possible D gene (6 bases). V dropped 5 bases and J dropped 0 bases, with 11 bases sitting between them. Per germline, CDR1 LNHDA and CDR2 SQIVND (reference sequence). The CDR3 is 15 amino acids. This chain's CDR3 is CASSWDSSSYNEQFF. The CDR3 region has the DNA TGTGCCAGTAGTTGGGACTCTAGCTCCTACAATGAGCAGTTCTTC. The whole variable domain, remainder taken from reference TRBV19 and TRBJ2-1, is DGGITQSPKYLFRKEGQNVTLSCEQNLNHDAMYWYRQDPGQGLRLIYYSQIVNDFQKGDIAEGYSVSREKKESFPLTVTSAQKNPTAFYLCASSWDSSSYNEQFFGPGTRLTVL.

V is TRBV5-1 and J is TRBJ1-4; TRBD1 matches at 9 bases. V trimming: 3 bases; J trimming: 6 bases; junction bases outside the gene matches: 9. CDR3 length: 16 amino acids. Per the germline V gene, CDR1 is SGHRS and CDR2 is YFSETQ. CDR3 nucleotides: TGCGCCAGCAGCTCGGGGACAGGGAGGGATTATGAAAAACTGTTTTTT. This sequence encodes CASSSGTGRDYEKLFF.

The chain couples TRBV5-4 to TRBJ1-1; D is possibly TRBD1 (5 bases). Germline V gene lookup returns CDR1 SGHNT and CDR2 YYREEE (reference sequence). CDR3 length: 15 amino acids. V was shortened by 4 bases and J by 3 bases, with 16 bases between the two germline ends. CDR3 protein: CASSPPLRDHTEAFF. In DNA, the CDR3 is TGTGCCAGCAGCCCCCCTCTCAGGGATCACACTGAAGCTTTCTTT.

The rearrangement uses TRBV7-3 and TRBJ2-3; perhaps TRBD2 as D (5 bases). The V and J ends lost 2 bases and 7 bases respectively, with 22 bases between them. The CDR3 contains 17 residues. Germline lookup yields CDR1 SGHTA and CDR2 FQGTGA. DNA of the CDR3: TGTGCCAGCAGCTTATTGACTGGGGTTTCCGGAGGTAATACGCAGTATTTT. Translating gives CASSLLTGVSGGNTQYF.

The chain couples TRBV5-6 to TRBJ2-5; 7 bases fit TRBD1. Germline trimming cut 0 bases from V and 5 bases from J; bases unmatched to any gene: 16. In germline, CDR1 is SGHDT, CDR2 YYEEEE. This CDR3 is 18 amino acids long. The CDR3: CASSLEPGTARFRETQYF. As DNA, the CDR3 is TGTGCCAGCAGCTTGGAGCCGGGGACAGCACGTTTTCGCGAGACCCAGTACTTC.

The chain combines TRBV19 with TRBJ2-4, with 11 bases fitting TRBD2. V trimming: 5 bases; J trimming: 0 bases; junction bases outside the gene matches: 6. The CDR3 is 17 amino acids. The germline V gene has CDR1 LNHDA and CDR2 SQIVND (reference sequence). CDR3 sequence: CASSLKTSGKAKNIQYF. In DNA, the CDR3 is TGTGCCAGTAGTCTAAAGACTAGCGGGAAAGCCAAAAACATTCAGTACTTC. Based on the CDR3 plus reference TRBV19 and TRBJ2-4, the full variable domain is DGGITQSPKYLFRKEGQNVTLSCEQNLNHDAMYWYRQDPGQGLRLIYYSQIVNDFQKGDIAEGYSVSREKKESFPLTVTSAQKNPTAFYLCASSLKTSGKAKNIQYFGAGTRLSVL.

The V and J genes are TRBV6-6 and TRBJ1-2; D not certain. This CDR3 has 12 amino acids. The germline V and J ends were trimmed by 0 bases and 5 bases, with 4 bases remaining between them. Per germline, CDR1 MNHNY and CDR2 SVGAGI (reference sequence). CDR3 sequence (DNA): TGTGCCAGCAGTTACTCGACATATGGCTACACCTTC. Translation gives CASSYSTYGYTF.

The chain couples TRBV27 to TRBJ2-7; the match to TRBD1 covers 10 bases. This CDR3 contains 15 residues. Germline assignment: CDR1 MNHEY and CDR2 SMNVEV (reference sequence). With 2 bases clipped from V and 2 bases from J, the junction kept 3 bases outside the gene matches. CDR3 residues: CASSLGTGVPYEQYF. The CDR3 bases are TGTGCCAGCAGTTTAGGGACAGGGGTACCCTACGAGCAGTACTTC.

The J gene is TRBJ2-7, the V gene TRBV5-1, with a weak D call TRBD1 (5 bases). CDR1 is SGHRS and CDR2 is YFSETQ in the germline V gene. V gave up 4 bases and J gave up 1 base, with 9 bases separating them. CDR3 length: 13 residues. CDR3 amino acids: CASSQAGSYEQYF. CDR3 nucleotides: TGCGCCAGCAGCCAGGCAGGGTCCTACGAGCAGTACTTC.

The chain joins TRBV5-4 to TRBJ1-5, with TRBD1 matching over 7 bases. The CDR3 is made up of 14 amino acids. The germline V gene has CDR1 SGHNT and CDR2 YYREEE (reference sequence). V gave up 1 base and J gave up 5 bases; unmatched junction bases: 3. CDR3 amino acids: CASSLRGQDQPQHF. The CDR3 region has the DNA TGTGCCAGCAGCTTGAGAGGACAGGATCAGCCCCAGCATTTT.

The V and J genes are TRBV9 and TRBJ1-2; D not certain. V lost 5 bases to trimming and J lost 3 bases, with 11 bases between them. The germline gives CDR1 SGDLS, CDR2 YYNGEE. The CDR3 is 13 amino acids. The CDR3 DNA reads as TGTGCCAGCAGAGACACATCGGACTATGGCTACACCTTC. Its protein product is CASRDTSDYGYTF.

This clone was picked up one time. The genes are TRBV19 and TRBJ2-5; TRBD1 might be the D (6 bases). The CDR3 is 14 amino acids. V was clipped by 6 bases and J by 5 bases, with 16 bases between them. Looked up from germline, CDR1 is LNHDA and CDR2 is SQIVND (reference sequence). CDR3 protein: CASRTSGAGETQYF. DNA for the CDR3: TGTGCCAGTAGGACTTCAGGGGCCGGGGAGACCCAGTACTTC.

The chain uses TRBV11-2 and TRBJ1-6, with 7 bases identical to TRBD1. The CDR3 has 14 residues. V lost 4 bases to trimming and J lost 9 bases; unmatched junction nucleotides: 6. Germline-derived CDR1 and CDR2 are SGHAT and FQNNGV. CDR3 sequence: CASSSKTGPSPLHF. The CDR3 DNA reads TGTGCCAGCAGCTCAAAGACAGGGCCTTCACCCCTCCACTTT.

This chain joins TRBV11-2 and TRBJ2-1, with 9 bases aligning to TRBD2. The CDR3 covers 14 residues. Germline-derived CDR1 and CDR2 are SGHAT and FQNNGV. Trimming at V came to 2 bases and at J to 10 bases, leaving 6 bases not matched to a gene. The CDR3 loop reads CASSLRRGGSEQFF. In DNA, the CDR3 is TGTGCCAGCAGCTTAAGGCGGGGGGGCTCCGAGCAGTTCTTC.

This chain uses TRBV27 with TRBJ1-4, with D tentatively TRBD1 (5 bases). The CDR3 is 12 amino acids. CDR1 is MNHEY and CDR2 is SMNVEV in the germline V gene (reference sequence). CDR3 in amino acids: CVCGGNNEKLFF. DNA for the CDR3: TGTGTCTGCGGGGGAAATAATGAAAAACTGTTTTTT.

The count of this clone is one. Other DNA sequences in the same sample also yield this CDR3. The V gene is TRBV5-1, the J gene TRBJ1-1; 7 positions agree with TRBD1. CDR1 and CDR2 from the germline V gene are SGHRS and YFSETQ. V lost 4 bases and J lost 0; bases outside the gene matches: 3. The CDR3 has 14 amino acids. The CDR3 nucleotides read TGCGCCAGCAGCCCAGGGACAGTGAACACTGAAGCTTTCTTT. Protein product: CASSPGTVNTEAFF.

The chain carries TRBV19 and TRBJ2-1, with TRBD2 matching over 10 bases. The CDR3 is 17 amino acids. Germline V CDR1 and CDR2: LNHDA, SQIVND (reference sequence). The V segment lost 8 bases and the J segment 0 bases; nucleotides outside the gene matches: 10. This CDR3 reads CASSGTSAPSSYNEQFF. The DNA of the CDR3 is TGTGCCAGTTCCGGGACTAGCGCCCCGAGCTCCTACAATGAGCAGTTCTTC.

This rearrangement joins TRBV10-3 to TRBJ2-7; 9 positions agree with TRBD1. The CDR3 extends over 14 amino acids. Germline values: CDR1 ENHRY, CDR2 SYGVKD. The V gene end was trimmed by 2 bases and the J gene end by 6 bases; junction bases not matched to a gene: 5. CDR3 loop: CAISEGTGQGEQYF. The DNA for the CDR3 is TGTGCCATCAGTGAGGGGACGGGACAGGGCGAGCAGTACTTC.

The chain combines TRBV28 with TRBJ2-1, with TRBD2 as a possible D gene (5 bases). This CDR3 has 14 amino acids. Germline V gene sequence: CDR1 MDHEN, CDR2 SYDVKM. V lost 1 base and J lost 12, with 16 bases in between. The CDR3 is CASSLSLGVIGQFF. CDR3 bases: TGTGCCAGCAGTTTATCACTCGGGGTAATTGGGCAGTTCTTC.

The rearrangement uses TRBV6-5 and TRBJ1-1, with D possibly TRBD1 on 5 matching bases. The CDR3 has 14 amino acids. V dropped 5 bases and J dropped 4 bases, with 14 bases sitting between them. Germline V CDR1 and CDR2: MNHEY, SVGAGI. The DNA for the CDR3 is TGTGCCAGCAGTCCCCGTAAGGGGATCACTGAAGCTTTCTTT. Amino acids: CASSPRKGITEAFF.

This chain joins TRBV6-5 and TRBJ2-7; TRBD2 is a possible D gene (5 bases). CDR1 and CDR2 from the germline V gene are MNHEY and SVGAGI. CDR3 size: 15 residues. V lost 6 bases and J 0 bases, leaving 15 bases between the germline ends. The CDR3 DNA reads as TGTGCCAGCAGCCCCCAAGTTGGGAGCTCCTACGAGCAGTACTTC. It specifies CASSPQVGSSYEQYF.

This clone has only one observation. The chain has TRBV5-6 and TRBJ2-2; 8 bases match TRBD2. The CDR3 length is 15 residues. CDR1 and CDR2 from the germline V gene are SGHDT and YYEEEE. V shed 2 bases and J 1 base; nucleotides not matched to a gene: 1. The CDR3 sequence: CASSFSGKNTGELFF. CDR3 in DNA: TGTGCCAGCAGCTTTAGCGGGAAGAACACCGGGGAGCTGTTTTTT.

This chain joins TRBV19 and TRBJ2-7, with 8 bases that match TRBD1. This CDR3 spans 13 amino acids. V lost 11 bases, J lost 3 bases, and 9 bases stayed unmatched. CDR1 and CDR2 from the germline V gene are LNHDA and SQIVND (reference sequence). The CDR3 spells CAASSGTGYEQYF. In DNA, the CDR3 is TGTGCCGCATCTTCCGGGACAGGCTACGAGCAGTACTTC.